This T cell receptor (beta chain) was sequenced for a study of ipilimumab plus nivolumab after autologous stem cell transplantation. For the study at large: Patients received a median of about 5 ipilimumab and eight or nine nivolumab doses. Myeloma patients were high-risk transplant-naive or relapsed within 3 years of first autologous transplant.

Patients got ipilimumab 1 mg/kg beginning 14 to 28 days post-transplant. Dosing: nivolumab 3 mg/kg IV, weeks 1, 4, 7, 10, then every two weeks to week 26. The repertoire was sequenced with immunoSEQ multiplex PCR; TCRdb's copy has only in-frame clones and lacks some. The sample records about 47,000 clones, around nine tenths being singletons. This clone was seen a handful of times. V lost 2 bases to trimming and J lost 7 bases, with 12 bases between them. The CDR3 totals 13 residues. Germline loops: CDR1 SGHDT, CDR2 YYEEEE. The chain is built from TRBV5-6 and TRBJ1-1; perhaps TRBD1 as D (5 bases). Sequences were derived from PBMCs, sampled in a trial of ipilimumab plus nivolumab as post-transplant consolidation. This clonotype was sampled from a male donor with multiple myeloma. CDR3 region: CASSFRGTVEAFF. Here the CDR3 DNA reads TGTGCCAGCAGCTTCCGTGGGACGGTTGAAGCTTTCTTT.